This is a list of T cell receptor beta chains from one sample in a study of T cells in Graves' hyperthyroidism and ophthalmopathy. TCRdb used MiXCR to reprocess the multiplex PCR reads, holding one entry per CDR3 protein. Among 550,000 to 850,000 distinct CDR3 sequences listed, about 17% were seen once. What was sequenced was blood. Receptors originate from a woman in her forties or fifties with Graves' hyperthyroidism that later progressed to Graves' ophthalmopathy. Both conserved end residues are part of each CDR3. Each record gives: J gene, D gene, V gene, clone size, CDR3 DNA, CDR3 protein. A D gene is named only where the DNA matches it firmly. Size values are once, few and many counts, or a class for expanded clones, and some rows have none.

J gene: TRBJ2-4; D gene: TRBD1; V gene: TRBV7-9; clone size: few; CDR3 DNA: TGTGCCAGCAGCCAAATGGGGACAGGGAAGACCAAAAACATTCAGTACTTC; CDR3 protein: CASSQMGTGKTKNIQYF
J gene: TRBJ1-2; D gene: NA; V gene: TRBV29-1; clone size: NA; CDR3 DNA: TGCAGCGTTGAAGTACGCGACCCCAACTATGGCTACACCTTC; CDR3 protein: CSVEVRDPNYGYTF
J gene: TRBJ2-1; D gene: TRBD2; V gene: TRBV5-4; clone size: few; CDR3 DNA: TGTGCCGCAAGACTAGCGGGGAATAATGAGCAGTTCTTC; CDR3 protein: CAARLAGNNEQFF
J gene: TRBJ2-4; D gene: NA; V gene: TRBV5-1; clone size: few; CDR3 DNA: TGCGCCAGCAGAGGAGTGAACATTCAGTACTTC; CDR3 protein: CASRGVNIQYF
J gene: TRBJ1-1; D gene: TRBD1; V gene: TRBV19; clone size: few; CDR3 DNA: TGTGCCAGTAGTATGACAGGGGGCGCGAACACTGAAGCTTTCTTT; CDR3 protein: CASSMTGGANTEAFF
J gene: TRBJ1-5; D gene: NA; V gene: TRBV6-1; clone size: NA; CDR3 DNA: TGTGCCAGCAGTGAAGGGTCTACCCCGGGCAATCAGCCCCAGCATTTT; CDR3 protein: CASSEGSTPGNQPQHF
J gene: TRBJ1-4; D gene: NA; V gene: TRBV7-9; clone size: NA; CDR3 DNA: TGTGCCAGCAGCTCCACCCTCTATGCAACTAATGAAAAACTGTTTTTT; CDR3 protein: CASSSTLYATNEKLFF
J gene: TRBJ1-1; D gene: NA; V gene: TRBV19; clone size: many; CDR3 DNA: TGTGCCAGTAAGGACCGGTTCGGAACCACTGAAGCTTTCTTT; CDR3 protein: CASKDRFGTTEAFF
J gene: TRBJ2-5; D gene: NA; V gene: TRBV20-1; clone size: many; CDR3 DNA: TGCAGTGCTAGAGATCGGAAGGCCGGGGCGGAGACCCAGTACTTC; CDR3 protein: CSARDRKAGAETQYF
J gene: TRBJ2-1; D gene: TRBD1; V gene: TRBV7-9; clone size: many; CDR3 DNA: TGTGCCAGCAGCTTTGAGGGGGCTCCGGGAGAGCAGTTCTTC; CDR3 protein: CASSFEGAPGEQFF
J gene: TRBJ2-6; D gene: NA; V gene: TRBV5-1; clone size: many; CDR3 DNA: TGCGCCAGCAGCTTGGACGGCCACTCTGGGGCCAACGTCCTGACTTTC; CDR3 protein: CASSLDGHSGANVLTF
J gene: TRBJ1-2; D gene: TRBD1; V gene: TRBV29-1; clone size: few; CDR3 DNA: TGCAGCGTTAGGGACAGTAACTATGGCTACACCTTC; CDR3 protein: CSVRDSNYGYTF
J gene: TRBJ1-1; D gene: NA; V gene: TRBV7-9; clone size: NA; CDR3 DNA: TGTGCCAGCAGCTTAGCGGGAAAGGCTTTCTTT; CDR3 protein: CASSLAGKAFF
J gene: TRBJ1-5; D gene: NA; V gene: TRBV12-3/TRBV12-4; clone size: NA; CDR3 DNA: TGTGCCAGCAGTTCCGTGCGGGGCTGGCAGCCCCAGCATTTT; CDR3 protein: CASSSVRGWQPQHF
J gene: TRBJ1-1; D gene: TRBD1; V gene: TRBV9; clone size: NA; CDR3 DNA: TGTGCCAGCAGCGATACAGGGGTGCGGACTGAAGCTTTCTTT; CDR3 protein: CASSDTGVRTEAFF
J gene: TRBJ1-1; D gene: NA; V gene: TRBV30; clone size: many; CDR3 DNA: TGTGCCTGGGTGACAGGAGCGGGCACTGAAGCTTTCTTT; CDR3 protein: CAWVTGAGTEAFF
J gene: TRBJ1-2; D gene: TRBD1; V gene: TRBV20-1; clone size: many; CDR3 DNA: TGCAGTGCCCCCGGACAGGGTGTCTATGGCTACACCTTC; CDR3 protein: CSAPGQGVYGYTF
J gene: TRBJ1-1; D gene: TRBD1; V gene: TRBV5-4; clone size: few; CDR3 DNA: TGTGCCAGCAATCCCACAGGGGGACATAACACTGAAGCTTTCTTT; CDR3 protein: CASNPTGGHNTEAFF
J gene: TRBJ2-5; D gene: NA; V gene: TRBV12-3/TRBV12-4; clone size: NA; CDR3 DNA: TGTGCCATCCGGAAACGGGGACCCCAAGAGACCCAGTACTTC; CDR3 protein: CAIRKRGPQETQYF
J gene: TRBJ1-5; D gene: TRBD1; V gene: TRBV20-1; clone size: NA; CDR3 DNA: TGCAGTGCTATCCAAACAGGGGAAGGGCGCCAGCATTTT; CDR3 protein: CSAIQTGEGRQHF
J gene: TRBJ2-3; D gene: NA; V gene: TRBV9; clone size: NA; CDR3 DNA: TGTGCCAGCAGCGTAGATGGGGGTAGCACAGATACGCAGTATTTT; CDR3 protein: CASSVDGGSTDTQYF
J gene: TRBJ1-4; D gene: TRBD1; V gene: TRBV4-1; clone size: few; CDR3 DNA: TGCGCCAGCAGTTTACAGGGGAGAGAAAAACTGTTTTTT; CDR3 protein: CASSLQGREKLFF
J gene: TRBJ2-3; D gene: TRBD2; V gene: TRBV18; clone size: NA; CDR3 DNA: TGTGCCAGCAGCCTTACCGCGGGACTAGCGGGTACGCAGTATTTT; CDR3 protein: CASSLTAGLAGTQYF
J gene: TRBJ1-5; D gene: TRBD1; V gene: TRBV5-1; clone size: many; CDR3 DNA: TGCGCCAGCAGCCCCGGACAGGGCTCGAGACAGCCCCAGCATTTT; CDR3 protein: CASSPGQGSRQPQHF
J gene: TRBJ1-2; D gene: NA; V gene: TRBV29-1; clone size: NA; CDR3 DNA: TGCAGCGTTGATGGACAGACCGACCCTAACTATGGCTACACCTTC; CDR3 protein: CSVDGQTDPNYGYTF
J gene: TRBJ1-2; D gene: TRBD1; V gene: TRBV9; clone size: NA; CDR3 DNA: TGTGCCAGCAGCACAGGGGGCAGCTATGGCTGCACCTTC; CDR3 protein: CASSTGGSYGCTF
J gene: TRBJ2-2; D gene: NA; V gene: TRBV24-1; clone size: few; CDR3 DNA: TGTGCCACCCATAGCGGATTCACCGGGGAGCTGTTTTTT; CDR3 protein: CATHSGFTGELFF
J gene: TRBJ1-3; D gene: NA; V gene: TRBV20-1; clone size: NA; CDR3 DNA: TGCAGTGCCATAAGGGACAATGGAAACACCATATATTTT; CDR3 protein: CSAIRDNGNTIYF
J gene: TRBJ2-7; D gene: NA; V gene: TRBV11-2; clone size: many; CDR3 DNA: TGTGCCAGCAGCTTAGGGCCTCCAGGGAACTACGAGCAGTACTTC; CDR3 protein: CASSLGPPGNYEQYF
J gene: TRBJ1-3; D gene: NA; V gene: TRBV28; clone size: NA; CDR3 DNA: TGTGCCAGCAGTAACATGCGAAGTGGAAACACCATATATTTT; CDR3 protein: CASSNMRSGNTIYF
J gene: TRBJ1-2; D gene: NA; V gene: TRBV30; clone size: few; CDR3 DNA: TGTGCCGGGGAAATCCGGGGTTATGGCTACACCTTC; CDR3 protein: CAGEIRGYGYTF
J gene: TRBJ2-1; D gene: TRBD2; V gene: TRBV2; clone size: NA; CDR3 DNA: TGTGCCAGCAGTGACGGGGGGATCCCCTACAATGAGCAGTTCTTC; CDR3 protein: CASSDGGIPYNEQFF
J gene: TRBJ2-3; D gene: NA; V gene: TRBV7-2; clone size: many; CDR3 DNA: TGTGCCAGCAGCTTAGAGGGGGTCCCAGATACGCAGTATTTT; CDR3 protein: CASSLEGVPDTQYF
J gene: TRBJ1-1; D gene: NA; V gene: TRBV7-2; clone size: many; CDR3 DNA: TGTGCCAGCAGCTTAGTCGCGGGGGACACTGAAGCTTTCTTT; CDR3 protein: CASSLVAGDTEAFF
J gene: TRBJ2-7; D gene: NA; V gene: TRBV7-3; clone size: many; CDR3 DNA: TGTGCCAGCAGCTTTGGACCAACGTACGAGCAGTACTTC; CDR3 protein: CASSFGPTYEQYF
J gene: TRBJ2-3; D gene: NA; V gene: TRBV6-1; clone size: few; CDR3 DNA: TGTGCCAGCAGTGAGCGGTCTTACCGCACAGATACGCAGTATTTT; CDR3 protein: CASSERSYRTDTQYF
J gene: TRBJ1-5; D gene: NA; V gene: TRBV20-1; clone size: NA; CDR3 DNA: TGCAGTGCTAGGGGGGAACAGGGAGGTTATCAGCCCCAGCATTTT; CDR3 protein: CSARGEQGGYQPQHF